This T cell receptor (beta chain) is drawn from a study of OX40 agonist ivuxolimab in advanced cancers. The wider study: With a range of roughly 20 to 79, age averaged about 58 years, and about 83% were male. Findings and caveats of the study: Researchers did not establish what antigens the expanded peripheral T cells target.

CDR1 is MNHEY and CDR2 is SMNVEV in the germline V gene (reference sequence). The CDR3 sequence is 13 residues long. To note about this clone: Antigen: not known. Sequence at one end of the junction differs from germline and may be a read error.

Sequencing used immunoSEQ multiplex PCR; TCRdb keeps in-frame clones, though not all of them. The sample has 60,000 to 85,000 clones; about 89% are singletons. The sequence came from an adult with an advanced solid tumor such as melanoma, head and neck, liver or kidney cancer. The source material was CD4+ or CD8+ T cells sorted from blood, sampled in a trial of the OX40 agonist ivuxolimab. The rearrangement links TRBV27 to TRBJ2-7; TRBD1 aligns across 7 bases. CDR3 residues: CASRRDSSYEQCF. The CDR3 nucleotides are TGTGCCAGCAGACGGGACAGTTCCTACGAGCAGTGCTTC.